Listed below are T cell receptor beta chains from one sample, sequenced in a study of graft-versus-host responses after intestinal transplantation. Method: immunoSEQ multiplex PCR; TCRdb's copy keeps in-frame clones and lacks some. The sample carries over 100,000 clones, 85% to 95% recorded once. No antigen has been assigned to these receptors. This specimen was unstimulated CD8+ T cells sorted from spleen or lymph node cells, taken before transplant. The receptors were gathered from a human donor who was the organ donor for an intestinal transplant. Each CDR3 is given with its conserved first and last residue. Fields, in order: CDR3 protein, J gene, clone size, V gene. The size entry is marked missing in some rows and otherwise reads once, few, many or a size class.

CDR3 protein: CASSDLASGRRNIQYF
J gene: TRBJ2-4
clone size: -
V gene: TRBV9

CDR3 protein: CASSLGPSTYEQYF
J gene: TRBJ2-7
clone size: -
V gene: TRBV7-3

CDR3 protein: CASRERIADPLGNEQFF
J gene: TRBJ2-1
clone size: once
V gene: TRBV2

CDR3 protein: CASSYVRSEAFF
J gene: TRBJ1-1
clone size: -
V gene: TRBV6-6

CDR3 protein: CAISDQGQGNQPQHF
J gene: TRBJ1-5
clone size: -
V gene: TRBV10-3

CDR3 protein: CASSYGDFGYTF
J gene: TRBJ1-2
clone size: -
V gene: TRBV6-5

CDR3 protein: CASSWTAADEQFF
J gene: TRBJ2-1
clone size: -
V gene: TRBV27

CDR3 protein: CASSPTGGADPSYEQYF
J gene: TRBJ2-7
clone size: -
V gene: TRBV28

CDR3 protein: CASSRSGRLTDTQYF
J gene: TRBJ2-3
clone size: -
V gene: TRBV5-1

CDR3 protein: CASSVNGRGDNEQFF
J gene: TRBJ2-1
clone size: -
V gene: TRBV9

CDR3 protein: CSAGSGVSGYTF
J gene: TRBJ1-2
clone size: -
V gene: TRBV29-1

CDR3 protein: CASSLEVGTDTQYF
J gene: TRBJ2-3
clone size: -
V gene: TRBV27

CDR3 protein: CASSRDPAYEQYF
J gene: TRBJ2-7
clone size: once
V gene: TRBV14